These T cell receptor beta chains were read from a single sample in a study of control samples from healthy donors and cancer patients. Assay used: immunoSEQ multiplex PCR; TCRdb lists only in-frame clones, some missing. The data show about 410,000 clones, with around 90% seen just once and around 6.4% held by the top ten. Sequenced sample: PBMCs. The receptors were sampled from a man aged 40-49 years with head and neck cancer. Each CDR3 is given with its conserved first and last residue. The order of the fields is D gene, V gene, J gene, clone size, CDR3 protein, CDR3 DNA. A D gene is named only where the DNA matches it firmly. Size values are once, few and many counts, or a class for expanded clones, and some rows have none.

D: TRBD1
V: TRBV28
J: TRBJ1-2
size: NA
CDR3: CASSFLDRGLAGYTF
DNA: TGTGCCAGCAGTTTTCTGGACAGGGGGCTCGCTGGCTACACCTTC

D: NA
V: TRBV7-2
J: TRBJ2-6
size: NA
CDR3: CASSLQPGANVLTF
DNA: TGTGCCAGCAGCTTACAGCCCGGGGCCAACGTCCTGACTTTC

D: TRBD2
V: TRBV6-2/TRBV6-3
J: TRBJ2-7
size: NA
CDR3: CASSPRLAGLYEQYF
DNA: TGTGCCAGCAGCCCCCGGCTAGCGGGACTCTACGAGCAGTACTTC

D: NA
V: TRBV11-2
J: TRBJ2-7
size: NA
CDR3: CASSPPSYGEQYF
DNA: TGTGCCAGCAGCCCCCCGTCTTACGGCGAGCAGTACTTC

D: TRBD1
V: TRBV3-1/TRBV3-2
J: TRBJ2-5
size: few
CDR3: CASSGTGSRVDQETQYF
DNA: TGTGCCAGCAGTGGGACAGGGTCCAGGGTGGACCAAGAGACCCAGTACTTC

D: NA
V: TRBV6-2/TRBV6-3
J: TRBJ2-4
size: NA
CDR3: CASSYAGSGGIAKNIQYF
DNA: TGTGCCAGCAGTTACGCTGGTTCGGGCGGAATAGCCAAAAACATTCAGTACTTC

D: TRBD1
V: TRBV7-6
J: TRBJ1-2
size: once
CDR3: CASSPGQVHGYTF
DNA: TGTGCCAGCAGCCCCGGACAGGTACATGGCTACACCTTC

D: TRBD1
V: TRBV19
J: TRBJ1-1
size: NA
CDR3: CASSALTGGTEAFF
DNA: TGTGCCAGTAGTGCATTGACAGGGGGCACTGAAGCTTTCTTT

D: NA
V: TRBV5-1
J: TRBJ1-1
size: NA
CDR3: CASSSGSGPEAFF
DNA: TGCGCCAGCAGCAGCGGGAGCGGCCCCGAAGCTTTCTTT

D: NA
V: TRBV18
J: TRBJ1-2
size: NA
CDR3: CASSTEGGNYGYTF
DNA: TGTGCCAGCTCCACCGAGGGGGGTAACTATGGCTACACCTTC

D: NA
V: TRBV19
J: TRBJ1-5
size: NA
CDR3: CAKRGGQPQHF
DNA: TGTGCCAAAAGGGGGGGACAGCCCCAGCATTTT

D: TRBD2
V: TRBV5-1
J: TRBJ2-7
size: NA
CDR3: CASSPGGSSYEQYF
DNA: TGCGCCAGCAGCCCGGGGGGGAGCTCCTACGAGCAGTACTTC

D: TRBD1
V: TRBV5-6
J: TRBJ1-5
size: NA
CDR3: CASGQGANQPQHF
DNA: TGTGCCAGCGGGCAGGGGGCGAATCAGCCCCAGCATTTT